This TCR beta chain was retrieved from a study of T cell repertoires in cytomegalovirus infection. TCRdb re-called the reads through MiXCR, storing one row per CDR3 protein. The profile shows around 270,000 distinct CDR3 sequences, roughly 9.1% of them singletons. This clonotype was found a few times. What it binds is unknown. Overall study findings and caveats: Clonotypes of TCR beta that were HLA-C-restricted and CMV-specific dominated the ex vivo response.

With 4 bases clipped from V and 5 bases from J, the junction kept 9 bases outside the gene matches. The CDR3 is 15 residues long. Germline values: CDR1 SGHTA, CDR2 FQGNSA. V usage is TRBV7-2 and J usage is TRBJ2-7; TRBD1 matches at 9 bases. The specimen sequenced was PBMCs. The origin of this receptor is a human donor in good health (CMV status not recorded). Some clones in this sample may be carry-over from other donors' samples. The CDR3 protein is CASSSHRDRVDEQYF. In DNA form, the CDR3 reads TGTGCCAGCAGCTCCCACCGGGACAGGGTAGACGAGCAGTACTTC.